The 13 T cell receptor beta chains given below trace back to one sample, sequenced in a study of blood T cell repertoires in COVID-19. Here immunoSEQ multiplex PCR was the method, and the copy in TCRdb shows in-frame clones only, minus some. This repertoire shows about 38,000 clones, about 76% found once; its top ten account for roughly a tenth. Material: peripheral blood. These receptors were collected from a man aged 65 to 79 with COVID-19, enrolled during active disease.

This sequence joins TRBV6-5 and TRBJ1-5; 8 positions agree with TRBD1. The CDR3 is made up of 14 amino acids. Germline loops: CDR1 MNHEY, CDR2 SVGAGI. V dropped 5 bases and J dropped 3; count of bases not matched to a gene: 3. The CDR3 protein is CASSQQGDNQPQHF. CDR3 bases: TGTGCCAGCAGTCAACAGGGGGACAATCAGCCCCAGCATTTT.

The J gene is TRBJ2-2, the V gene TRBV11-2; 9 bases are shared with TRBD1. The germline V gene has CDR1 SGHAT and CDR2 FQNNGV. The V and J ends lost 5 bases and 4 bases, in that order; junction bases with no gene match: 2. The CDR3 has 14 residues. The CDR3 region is CASSRDRVTGELFF. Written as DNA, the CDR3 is TGTGCCAGCAGCCGGGACAGGGTCACCGGGGAGCTGTTTTTT.

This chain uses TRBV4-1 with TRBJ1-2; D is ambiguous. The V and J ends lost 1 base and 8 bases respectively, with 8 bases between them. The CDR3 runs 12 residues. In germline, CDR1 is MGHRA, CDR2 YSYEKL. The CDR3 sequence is CASSQGAEGYTF. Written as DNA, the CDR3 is TGCGCCAGCAGCCAAGGCGCGGAAGGCTACACCTTC.

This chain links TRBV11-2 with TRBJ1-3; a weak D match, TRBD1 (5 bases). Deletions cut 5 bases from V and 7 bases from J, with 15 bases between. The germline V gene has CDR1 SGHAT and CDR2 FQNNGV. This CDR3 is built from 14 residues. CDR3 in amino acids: CASSLGEGANTIYF. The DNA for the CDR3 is TGTGCCAGCAGCCTGGGGGAGGGAGCGAACACCATATATTTT.

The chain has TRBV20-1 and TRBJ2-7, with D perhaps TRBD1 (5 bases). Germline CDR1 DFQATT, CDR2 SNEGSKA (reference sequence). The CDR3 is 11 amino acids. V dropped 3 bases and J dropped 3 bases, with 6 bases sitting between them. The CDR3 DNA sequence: TGCAGTGCTAGCGACAGCTACGAGCAGTACTTC. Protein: CSASDSYEQYF.

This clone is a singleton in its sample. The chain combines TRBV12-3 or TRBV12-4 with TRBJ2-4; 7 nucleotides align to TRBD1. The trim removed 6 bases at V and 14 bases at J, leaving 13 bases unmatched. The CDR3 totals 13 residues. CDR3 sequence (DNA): TGTGCCAGCAGGAAGACAGGGTTTGGAGAGGAGTACTTC. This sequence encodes CASRKTGFGEEYF.

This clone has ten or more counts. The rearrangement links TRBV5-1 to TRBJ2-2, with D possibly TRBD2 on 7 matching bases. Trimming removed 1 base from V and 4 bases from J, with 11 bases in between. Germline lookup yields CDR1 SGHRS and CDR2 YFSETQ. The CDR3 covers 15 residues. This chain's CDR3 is CASSLRGGGTGELFF. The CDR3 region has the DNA TGCGCCAGCAGCTTGCGGGGAGGGGGCACCGGGGAGCTGTTTTTT.

CDR3 in DNA: TGCGCCAGCAGCTTGGGGCAGATTAACACTGAAGCTTTCTTT. Its protein is CASSLGQINTEAFF. This rearrangement joins TRBV5-1 to TRBJ1-1; D is ambiguous. Germline CDR1 reads SGHRS; CDR2 reads YFSETQ. CDR3 length equals 14 residues. With 0 bases removed from V and 2 bases from J, the gap between germline ends came to 8 bases.

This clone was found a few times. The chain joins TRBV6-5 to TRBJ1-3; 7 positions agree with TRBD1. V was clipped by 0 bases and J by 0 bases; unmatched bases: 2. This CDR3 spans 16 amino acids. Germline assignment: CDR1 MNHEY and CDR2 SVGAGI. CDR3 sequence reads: CASSYSGTASGNTIYF. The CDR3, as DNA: TGTGCCAGCAGTTACTCCGGGACAGCCTCTGGAAACACCATATATTTT.

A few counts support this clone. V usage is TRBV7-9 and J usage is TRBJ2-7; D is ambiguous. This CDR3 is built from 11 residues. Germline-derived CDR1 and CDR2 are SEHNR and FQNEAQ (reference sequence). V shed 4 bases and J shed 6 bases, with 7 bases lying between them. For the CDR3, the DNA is TGTGCCAGCAGCTCCCCCCGCGAGCAGTACTTC. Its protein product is CASSSPREQYF.

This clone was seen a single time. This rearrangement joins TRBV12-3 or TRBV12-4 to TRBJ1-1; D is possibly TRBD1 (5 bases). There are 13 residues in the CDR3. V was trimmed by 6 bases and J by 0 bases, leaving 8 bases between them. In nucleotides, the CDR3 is TGTGCCAGCAGCCGACAGATGAACACTGAAGCTTTCTTT. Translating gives CASSRQMNTEAFF.

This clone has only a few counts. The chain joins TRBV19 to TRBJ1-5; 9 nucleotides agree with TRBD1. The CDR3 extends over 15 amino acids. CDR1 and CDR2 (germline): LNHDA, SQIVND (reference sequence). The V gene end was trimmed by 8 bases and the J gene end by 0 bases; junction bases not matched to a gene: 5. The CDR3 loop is CASDRGGYSNQPQHF. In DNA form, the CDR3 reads TGTGCCAGTGACAGGGGGGGATATAGCAATCAGCCCCAGCATTTT.

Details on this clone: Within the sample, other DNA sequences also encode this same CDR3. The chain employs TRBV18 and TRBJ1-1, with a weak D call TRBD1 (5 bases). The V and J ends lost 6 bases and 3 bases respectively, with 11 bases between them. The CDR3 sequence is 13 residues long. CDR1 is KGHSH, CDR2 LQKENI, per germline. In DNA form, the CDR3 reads TGTGCCAGCTCGCCCGTCAGGGACACTGAAGCTTTCTTT. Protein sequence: CASSPVRDTEAFF.